This T cell receptor (beta chain) stems from a study of PD-1 blockade in classical Hodgkin lymphoma. Findings of the study overall: Excluded were patients who started nivolumab under 1 year after ASCT, a group that had lower diversity. There was a significant rise in CD4+ TCR diversity by C4D1, with no such rise for CD8+.

A note on this clone: The antigen is unknown.

Looked up from germline, CDR1 is SGHNT and CDR2 is YYREEE (reference sequence). Trimming at V came to 0 bases and at J to 0 bases, leaving 3 bases not matched to a gene. CDR3 length equals 15 residues. With no exception, relapse followed autologous stem cell transplantation in all patients, and brentuximab vedotin exposure varied. Assay: immunoSEQ multiplex PCR; the TCRdb copy retains only in-frame clones and omits some. Of roughly 150,000 clones listed, under 85% are singletons. The source is a human donor with classical Hodgkin lymphoma. The chain couples TRBV5-4 to TRBJ2-7, with 7 bases matching TRBD2. Source: peripheral blood mononuclear cells (PBMCs), taken before the second cycle of nivolumab. This chain's CDR3 is CASSLGVAGSYEQYF. The DNA of the CDR3 is TGTGCCAGCAGCTTGGGAGTAGCGGGCTCCTACGAGCAGTACTTC.